The 27 T cell receptor beta chains listed next were all sequenced from one sample in a study of low-dose radiotherapy and immunotherapy resistance in tumors. Documented time point: after trial treatment. Treatment: LDRT plus nivolumab, ipilimumab, low-dose cyclophosphamide and aspirin (RACIN trial). TRAV and TRBV primers primed cDNA for both TCRalpha and TCRbeta. Amplification, which lasted 20 to 25 PCR cycles, used a constant-region primer and V-primer adapter to amplify TCRs. TCRdb used MiXCR to reprocess the reads, holding one entry per CDR3 protein. This sample has tens of thousands of distinct CDR3 sequences, with under 55% found just once. The material was PBMCs, obtained after low-dose radiotherapy plus immunotherapy. The source of these receptors is a male donor with gallbladder cancer.

J is TRBJ2-1 and V is TRBV7-9, with 13 bases fitting TRBD2. Germline V gene sequence: CDR1 SEHNR, CDR2 FQNEAQ (reference sequence). The CDR3 loop spans 16 amino acids. The V gene end was trimmed by 5 bases and the J gene end by 5 bases; junction bases not matched to a gene: 6. This CDR3 is CASSPRLAGGNNEQFF. As DNA, the CDR3 is TGTGCCAGCAGCCCGCGACTAGCGGGAGGCAACAATGAGCAGTTCTTC.

V gene TRBV7-8 combines with J gene TRBJ2-3, with a weak D call TRBD2 (5 bases). CDR1 SGHVS and CDR2 FQNEAQ come from the germline V gene. The V and J ends lost 1 base and 0 bases respectively, with 11 bases between them. The CDR3 loop spans 16 amino acids. CDR3 loop: CASSLGNIASTDTQYF. The DNA of the CDR3 is TGTGCCAGCAGCTTAGGGAACATAGCGAGCACAGATACGCAGTATTTT.

In its sample, this clonotype ranks as medium-sized (0.01 to 0.1%). The chain couples TRBV10-3 to TRBJ2-1, with D tentatively TRBD2 (7 bases). CDR3 length: 14 amino acids. Germline CDR1 and CDR2: ENHRY and SYGVKD. Trimming left V 2 bases short and J 8 bases short, with 13 bases between. In DNA, the CDR3 is TGTGCCATCAGTGAGAACCAGGGGAGGGATGAGCAGTTCTTC. It yields the protein CAISENQGRDEQFF.

The CDR3 sequence: CASSLPSPRNDGYTF. The DNA of the CDR3 is TGCGCCAGCAGTCTCCCCTCGCCTCGAAATGATGGCTACACCTTC. The J gene is TRBJ1-2, the V gene TRBV23-1; D is undetermined. TRBV23-1 is an ORF for which the function is uncertain. The CDR3 consists of 15 residues. V gave up 4 bases and J gave up 6 bases, with 18 bases separating them.

There are many counts of this clonotype. This chain joins TRBV25-1 and TRBJ2-3; TRBD2 aligns across 13 bases. The ends lost 5 bases at V and 3 bases at J; junction bases unmatched: 11. The CDR3 is 18 residues long. Germline loops: CDR1 MGHDK, CDR2 SYGVNS. The CDR3 loop reads CASSIGLAGARNTDTQYF. CDR3 coding DNA: TGTGCCAGCAGTATCGGACTAGCGGGGGCCCGGAATACAGATACGCAGTATTTT.

This clonotype has at least ten counts. V is TRBV30 and J is TRBJ2-7; the D call may be TRBD1 or TRBD2 (5 bases each). V lost 6 bases and J lost 2, with 17 bases in between. Germline CDR1 GTSNPN, CDR2 SVGIG (reference sequence). This CDR3 region has 14 residues. The CDR3 protein is CACPRPGTTYEQYF. The CDR3 bases are TGTGCCTGCCCTCGCCCCGGGACCACCTACGAGCAGTACTTC.

In this sample, this clonotype is medium-sized (0.01 to 0.1%). The junction does not match germline at one end; this may be a read error. V usage is TRBV5-1 and J usage is TRBJ2-3; possibly TRBD2 for D (6 bases). CDR3 length: 19 residues. Germline V gene lookup returns CDR1 SGHRS and CDR2 YFSETQ. The CDR3 region has the DNA TGTGCCAGCAGCCGCCCGGATGCGGGGCCCTTTGATAGCACAGATACGCAGTATTTT. It specifies CASSRPDAGPFDSTDTQYF.

In this sample, this clonotype turned up a few times. V is TRBV5-1 and J is TRBJ2-7; D gene ambiguous. Trimming took off 0 bases at V and 6 bases at J, with 10 bases between the two ends. The CDR3 is made up of 13 amino acids. Germline assignment: CDR1 SGHRS and CDR2 YFSETQ. The CDR3 nucleotides read TGCGCCAGCAGCTTGGGGTCCGTGGGCGAGCAGTACTTC. Translating gives CASSLGSVGEQYF.

V and J are TRBV2 and TRBJ2-3; TRBD1 matches at 9 bases. Unmatched junction bases numbered 6, after V lost 4 bases and J lost 4 bases. In germline, CDR1 is SNHLY, CDR2 FYNNEI. This CDR3 is built from 15 residues. In DNA form, the CDR3 reads TGTGCCAGCAGTGTGGGACAGGGTATGTCAGATACGCAGTATTTT. Translation: CASSVGQGMSDTQYF.

Remarks on this clonotype: A read error is likely here: a far larger clone is one base away. This chain connects TRBV7-9 to TRBJ2-1; 7 bases align to TRBD1. Trimming took 6 bases from V and 10 from J; bases not matched to a gene: 9. The CDR3 runs to 13 residues. From germline, CDR1 is SEHNR and CDR2 FQNEAQ (reference sequence). The CDR3 sequence: CASSFPGGNEQFF. DNA of the CDR3: TGTGCCAGCAGTTTCCCAGGGGGAAACGAGCAGTTCTTC.

This clonotype was picked up many times. This chain uses TRBV29-1 with TRBJ2-3; 9 bases match TRBD1. Germline lookup yields CDR1 SQVTM and CDR2 ANQGSEA. Trimming cost V 6 bases and J 2 bases; bases outside gene matches: 3. This CDR3 comprises 13 residues. The DNA of the CDR3 is TGCAGCGTGGGGACAGGGTTCACAGATACGCAGTATTTT. This sequence encodes CSVGTGFTDTQYF.

Comment on this clonotype: A far larger clone lies a single base away; this is likely a read error. J is TRBJ2-1 and V is TRBV7-2, with TRBD2 matching over 16 bases. Germline V gene sequence: CDR1 SGHTA, CDR2 FQGNSA. V gave up 5 bases and J gave up 10 bases; unmatched junction bases: 17. The CDR3 is 19 amino acids. CDR3 sequence (DNA): TGTGCCAGCAGCACTCCGGGACTAGCGGGGGGGCCCTATATCTACGAGCAGTTCTTC. Protein sequence: CASSTPGLAGGPYIYEQFF.

This clonotype counts as medium-sized. This sequence joins TRBV5-1 and TRBJ2-7; D is possibly TRBD2 (6 bases). Germline CDR1 and CDR2: SGHRS and YFSETQ. The CDR3 is made up of 15 amino acids. V dropped 4 bases and J dropped 1 base, with 15 bases sitting between them. The CDR3 DNA sequence: TGCGCCAGCAGCCATCCGGGACTGGCTTCCTACGAGCAGTACTTC. This translates into CASSHPGLASYEQYF.

The chain combines TRBV28 with TRBJ2-3, with 9 bases lining up with TRBD2. J was trimmed by 2 bases and V by 3 bases; bases with no gene match: 6. The germline V gene encodes CDR1 MDHEN and CDR2 SYDVKM. The CDR3 loop spans 16 amino acids. CDR3 bases: TGTGCCAGCAGTTTCACCTCTAGCGGGATCACAGATACGCAGTATTTT. This sequence encodes CASSFTSSGITDTQYF.

This clonotype is medium-sized within its sample. The V call is TRBV10-3, the J call TRBJ2-1, with 14 bases that match TRBD2. Germline CDR1 reads ENHRY; CDR2 reads SYGVKD. This CDR3 has 17 amino acids. The junction had 11 bases not matched to a gene; V was cut back by 5 bases and J by 8 bases. CDR3 nucleotides: TGTGCCATCAGTAAGGGACTAGCGGGGGTGGTAGGCGATGAGCAGTTCTTC. It codes for CAISKGLAGVVGDEQFF.

In its sample, this clonotype was seen many times. The gene calls are TRBV7-8 and TRBJ2-1; 9 nucleotides line up with TRBD2. V lost 5 bases, J lost 0 bases, and 5 bases stayed unmatched. This CDR3 contains 16 residues. Germline V gene lookup returns CDR1 SGHVS and CDR2 FQNEAQ. In nucleotides, the CDR3 is TGTGCCAGCAGCATTAGCGGGGGTACCTCCTACAATGAGCAGTTCTTC. This gives the protein CASSISGGTSYNEQFF.

The chain uses TRBV20-1 and TRBJ2-1, with D unresolved. Trimming took off 4 bases at V and 2 bases at J, with 0 bases between the two ends. Germline CDR1 reads DFQATT; CDR2 reads SNEGSKA (reference sequence). The CDR3 length is 10 residues. The CDR3 region has the DNA TGCAGTGCTACCTACAATGAGCAGTTCTTC. Its translation is CSATYNEQFF.

The chain combines TRBV2 with TRBJ2-1; D remains ambiguous. The CDR3 sequence is 17 residues long. The germline V gene encodes CDR1 SNHLY and CDR2 FYNNEI. The V end lost 4 bases, the J end lost 0 bases, and 16 bases lay between the germline ends. Here the CDR3 DNA reads TGTGCCAGCAGTGTCCTGAAAGACCCGAGCTCCTACAATGAGCAGTTCTTC. This translates into CASSVLKDPSSYNEQFF.

This chain connects TRBV5-1 to TRBJ2-2; 8 bases map to TRBD2. The J segment lost 4 bases and the V segment lost 3 bases, leaving 11 bases of the junction unmatched. The CDR3 is 17 residues long. Germline V gene lookup returns CDR1 SGHRS and CDR2 YFSETQ. CDR3 DNA sequence: TGCGCCAGCAGCTCCCCCGGGAGGGGGGGAGCCACCGGGGAGCTGTTTTTT. The encoded protein is CASSSPGRGGATGELFF.

This clonotype is medium-sized in the sample. V is TRBV5-4 and J is TRBJ2-7, with 11 bases lining up with TRBD1. V lost 1 base, J lost 4 bases, and 4 bases stayed unmatched. Germline CDR1 SGHNT, CDR2 YYREEE (reference sequence). The CDR3 sequence is 15 residues long. The CDR3 reads CASSLPGQGGYEQYF. In nucleotides, the CDR3 is TGTGCCAGCAGCTTGCCGGGACAGGGGGGTTACGAGCAGTACTTC.

As to this clonotype: A far bigger clonotype differs at one base, so this is likely a read error. The J gene is TRBJ1-6, the V gene TRBV7-8; D might be TRBD1 (5 bases). Germline CDR1 is SGHVS and CDR2 is FQNEAQ. V was trimmed by 5 bases and J by 8 bases, leaving 13 bases between them. The CDR3 covers 14 residues. CDR3 nucleotide sequence: TGTGCCAGCAGCCCCGGACGGGGCGATTCACCCCTCCACTTT. Protein sequence: CASSPGRGDSPLHF.

In this sample, this clonotype turned up many times. V and J are TRBV19 and TRBJ1-6, with no clear D. Germline-derived CDR1 and CDR2 are LNHDA and SQIVND (reference sequence). Trimming pared 3 bases from V and 0 bases from J, leaving 6 bases between. The CDR3 is 15 residues long. The CDR3 spells CASSMASSYNSPLHF. The DNA for the CDR3 is TGTGCCAGTAGTATGGCGAGCTCCTATAATTCACCCCTCCACTTT.

This clonotype qualifies as medium-sized. The chain is built from TRBV10-1 and TRBJ2-7; D is undetermined. The length of the CDR3 is 13 residues. Germline V gene data show CDR1 as WNHNN and CDR2 as SYGVQD (reference sequence). V was pared by 3 bases and J by 6 bases, with 12 bases between. The CDR3 nucleotides are TGCGCCAGCAGTGAAAAAAGGGTTTCCGAGCAGTACTTC. Protein: CASSEKRVSEQYF.

This clonotype counts as medium-sized. The J gene is TRBJ2-2, the V gene TRBV5-1, with 7 bases fitting TRBD1. The germline gives CDR1 SGHRS, CDR2 YFSETQ. There are 14 residues in the CDR3. V trimming: 3 bases; J trimming: 5 bases; junction bases outside the gene matches: 4. The CDR3 sequence is CASSSTGQTGELFF. The CDR3 DNA sequence: TGCGCCAGCAGCTCTACGGGACAGACCGGGGAGCTGTTTTTT.

This clonotype was seen more than once but under ten times. J is TRBJ2-3 and V is TRBV5-5; 8 nucleotides match TRBD2. V dropped 6 bases and J dropped 3; count of bases not matched to a gene: 6. This CDR3 has 14 amino acids. Germline assignment: CDR1 SGHKS and CDR2 YYEKEE (reference sequence). This CDR3 is CASTLGGATDTQYF. In DNA, the CDR3 is TGTGCCAGCACCCTCGGGGGGGCTACAGATACGCAGTATTTT.

This clonotype was detected ten times or more. The chain combines TRBV11-2 with TRBJ2-5; D might be TRBD1 or TRBD2, each matching 6 bases. V lost 2 bases, J lost 4 bases, and 8 bases lay in between. The CDR3 is made up of 13 amino acids. CDR1 SGHAT and CDR2 FQNNGV come from the germline V gene. The CDR3 here is CASSLRGRETQYF. CDR3 in DNA: TGTGCCAGCAGCTTACGGGGGCGAGAGACCCAGTACTTC.

This clonotype was recorded at least ten times. This may stem from a read error, because a much larger clone lies one nucleotide away. V is TRBV20-1 and J is TRBJ2-5, with 8 bases matching TRBD2. CDR1 and CDR2 (germline): DFQATT, SNEGSKA (reference sequence). The CDR3 is 15 residues long. The junction had 10 bases not matched to a gene; V was cut back by 6 bases and J by 1 base. CDR3 DNA sequence: TGCAGTGCCCCAAACCGGGGGGGGGGCCAAGAGACCCAGTACTTC. It yields the protein CSAPNRGGGQETQYF.